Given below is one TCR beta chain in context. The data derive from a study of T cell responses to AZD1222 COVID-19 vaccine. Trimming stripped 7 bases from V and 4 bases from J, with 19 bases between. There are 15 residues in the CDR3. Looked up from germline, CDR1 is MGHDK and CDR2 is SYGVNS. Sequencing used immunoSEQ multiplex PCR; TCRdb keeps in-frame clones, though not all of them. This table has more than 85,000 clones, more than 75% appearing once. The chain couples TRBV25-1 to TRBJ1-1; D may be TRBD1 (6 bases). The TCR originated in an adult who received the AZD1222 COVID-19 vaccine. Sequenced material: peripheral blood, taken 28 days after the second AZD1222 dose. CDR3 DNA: TGTGCCAGCACCTACCTTGCGGGGGGGCCCACTGAAGCTTTCTTT. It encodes CASTYLAGGPTEAFF.